This T cell receptor (beta chain) emerged from a study of T cell repertoires in cytomegalovirus infection. Study context: The authors used CMV epitopes that were HLA-C-restricted (recently identified) and HLA-B-restricted (well studied). In public TCR beta signatures, there were indications of both CMV infection and matching HLA type. Study findings and constraints: Dominant in the ex vivo response were TCR beta clonotypes restricted by HLA-C and specific for CMV. Summed public TCR beta family frequency identified CMV carriers bearing the relevant HLA.

This clonotype was picked up a small number of times. Its antigen is not known. TCRdb re-derived calls from the reads in MiXCR, one entry per CDR3 protein. The sample comprises approximately 910,000 distinct CDR3 sequences, roughly 30% of which are singletons, and more than 13% rests with the top ten. This material consisted of cultured CD8+ T cells from PBMCs, taken from culture after CMV antigen stimulation. This TCR was sampled from a human donor in good health (CMV status not recorded). Some clones in this sample may be carry-over from other donors' samples.

CDR3 region: CASSSGEPLQGTSYNEQFF. The DNA for the CDR3 is TGTGCCAGCAGCTCGGGGGAGCCTTTACAGGGGACTTCCTACAATGAGCAGTTCTTC. The chain joins TRBV7-9 to TRBJ2-1; D perhaps matches TRBD1 (7 bases). Deletions cut 4 bases from V and 1 base from J, with 23 bases between. CDR1 is SEHNR, CDR2 FQNEAQ, per germline (reference sequence). This CDR3 is built from 19 residues.